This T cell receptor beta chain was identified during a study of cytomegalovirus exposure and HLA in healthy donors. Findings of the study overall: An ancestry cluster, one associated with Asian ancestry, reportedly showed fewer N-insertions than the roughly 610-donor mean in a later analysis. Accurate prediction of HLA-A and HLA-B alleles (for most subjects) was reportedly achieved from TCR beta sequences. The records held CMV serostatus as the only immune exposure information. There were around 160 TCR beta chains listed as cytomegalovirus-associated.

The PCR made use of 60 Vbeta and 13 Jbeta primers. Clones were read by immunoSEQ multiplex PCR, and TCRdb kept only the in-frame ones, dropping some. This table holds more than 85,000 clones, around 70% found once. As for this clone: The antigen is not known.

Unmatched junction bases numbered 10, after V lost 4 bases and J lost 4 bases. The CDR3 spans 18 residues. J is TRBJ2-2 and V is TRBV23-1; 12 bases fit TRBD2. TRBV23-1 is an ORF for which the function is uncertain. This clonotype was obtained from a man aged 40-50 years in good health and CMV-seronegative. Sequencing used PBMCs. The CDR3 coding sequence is TGCGCCAGCAGTCTCCCCTTGACTAGCGGGGGAGCCACCGGGGAGCTGTTTTTT. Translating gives CASSLPLTSGGATGELFF.